This T cell receptor beta chain derives from a study of T cells in localized non-small cell lung cancer. CDR3 length: 12 residues. The V gene's germline CDR1 is SNHLY and CDR2 FYNNEI. Between the trimmed V and J ends, which lost 3 bases and 7 bases, there was a span of 7 bases. The method was immunoSEQ multiplex PCR; TCRdb's version includes in-frame clones alone and lacks a portion of them. There are fewer than 100,000 clones in the sample; over 80% occur only once, and 15% lies in the top ten. This sample comprised peripheral blood, obtained before any cancer treatment. This chain uses TRBV2 with TRBJ2-1; D remains unclear. The clonotype originates from a man aged 35-75 years with stage I squamous cell lung carcinoma. This chain's CDR3 is CASSELSNEQFF. Here the CDR3 DNA reads TGTGCCAGCAGTGAGCTCAGTAATGAGCAGTTCTTC.